This T cell receptor (beta chain) is drawn from a study of blood T cell repertoires in COVID-19. About the research overall: Material from acute and convalescent COVID-19 was sourced from the United States, Italy and Spain. In each case, the material was cDNA or gDNA derived from T cells, B-cell-depleted T cells, or PBMCs.

Clones were sequenced by immunoSEQ multiplex PCR, and TCRdb holds only the in-frame ones, with some missing. Here the sample spans more than 150,000 clones, about 86% being singletons. V lost 8 bases to trimming and J lost 2 bases, with 15 bases between them. Per germline, CDR1 SQVTM and CDR2 ANQGSEA. CDR3 size: 13 residues. Seattle participants joined during active infection and were tracked over time. The specimen was peripheral blood. The genes are TRBV29-1 and TRBJ1-2, with TRBD1 as a possible D gene (5 bases). This clonotype was sampled from a woman in her 70s with COVID-19, enrolled during active disease. The CDR3 nucleotides read TGCAGCCAGAATACTCAGGGAAACTATGGCTACACCTTC. Protein product: CSQNTQGNYGYTF.